Listed below are T cell receptor beta chains from one sample, sequenced in a study of response to subunit inactivated influenza vaccine. TCRdb passed the RT-PCR reads through MiXCR, listing each CDR3 protein once. The sample carries 150,000 to 200,000 distinct CDR3 sequences, approximately 12% recorded once. Separately, the same data were catalogued under a study of T cells expressing NK-cell markers.

The starting material was CD8+ T cells sorted from PBMCs, obtained roughly 12 days after vaccination. Receptors originate from a man aged 50 to 60 who received an inactivated influenza vaccine. CDR3s include the opening cysteine and the closing phenylalanine or tryptophan. Each record gives: CDR3 protein, CDR3 DNA, J gene, clone size, D gene, V gene. The D gene is left open where the match is weak. Only some rows state a clone size, as once, few, many or a class for expanded clones.

CDR3: CASSSLGGGVLETQYF; DNA: TGCGCCAGCAGCTCCCTGGGAGGGGGCGTTCTGGAGACCCAGTACTTC; J: TRBJ2-5; size: few; D: NA; V: TRBV5-1
CDR3: CASSYSTGLGYEQFF; DNA: TGTGCCAGCAGTTACTCGACGGGGCTTGGGTATGAGCAGTTCTTC; J: TRBJ2-1; size: many; D: NA; V: TRBV6-5
CDR3: CSARVWSGTEAFF; DNA: TGCAGTGCTAGAGTCTGGAGCGGGACTGAAGCTTTCTTT; J: TRBJ1-1; size: NA; D: NA; V: TRBV20-1
CDR3: CASSFGDGSTYEQYF; DNA: TGTGCCAGCAGCTTTGGGGACGGTTCGACCTACGAGCAGTACTTC; J: TRBJ2-7; size: many; D: NA; V: TRBV7-2
CDR3: CASSSGQSDSPLHF; DNA: TGTGCCAGCAGTTCGGGACAGTCTGATTCACCCCTCCACTTT; J: TRBJ1-6; size: NA; D: TRBD1; V: TRBV6-5
CDR3: CASSIVEGIAYEQYF; DNA: TGTGCCAGTAGTATAGTAGAGGGAATAGCCTACGAGCAGTACTTC; J: TRBJ2-7; size: once; D: NA; V: TRBV19
CDR3: CASSLSGSYEQYF; DNA: TGTGCCAGCAGTCTCTCGGGTTCCTACGAGCAGTACTTC; J: TRBJ2-7; size: many; D: NA; V: TRBV12-3/TRBV12-4
CDR3: CASKESSGGMETQYF; DNA: TGTGCCAGCAAAGAAAGTAGCGGGGGGATGGAGACCCAGTACTTC; J: TRBJ2-5; size: few; D: TRBD2; V: TRBV2
CDR3: CASSQGLAGTTDTQYF; DNA: TGCGCCAGCAGCCAAGGCCTAGCGGGCACCACAGATACGCAGTATTTT; J: TRBJ2-3; size: many; D: TRBD2; V: TRBV4-3
CDR3: CASSLTIYNEQFF; DNA: TGTGCCAGCAGTTTGACTATCTACAATGAGCAGTTCTTC; J: TRBJ2-1; size: few; D: NA; V: TRBV6-2/TRBV6-3
CDR3: CASSFLKRPDLAANTGELFF; DNA: TGTGCCAGCAGCTTCCTCAAACGGCCTGATCTGGCCGCGAACACCGGGGAGCTGTTTTTT; J: TRBJ2-2; size: few; D: NA; V: TRBV11-1
CDR3: CASSDGSRANQPQHF; DNA: TGTGCCAGCAGTGACGGTTCGAGGGCGAATCAGCCCCAGCATTTT; J: TRBJ1-5; size: many; D: NA; V: TRBV2
CDR3: CASSPEASDEQFF; DNA: TGTGCCAGTAGTCCAGAGGCTAGCGATGAGCAGTTCTTC; J: TRBJ2-1; size: NA; D: NA; V: TRBV19
CDR3: CSSSRRTSGHNEQFF; DNA: TGTTCCAGCAGCCGAAGGACTAGCGGGCACAATGAGCAGTTCTTC; J: TRBJ2-1; size: few; D: TRBD2; V: TRBV7-9
CDR3: CASSPQVGGELFF; DNA: TGTGCCAGCAGCCCACAGGTCGGCGGGGAGCTGTTTTTT; J: TRBJ2-2; size: few; D: NA; V: TRBV5-6
CDR3: CASSYSAGTGFTNYGYTF; DNA: TGTGCCAGCAGTTACTCGGCCGGGACAGGCTTTACTAACTATGGCTACACCTTC; J: TRBJ1-2; size: NA; D: TRBD1; V: TRBV6-5
CDR3: CASSSDWAPYNEQFF; DNA: TGTGCCAGCAGCTCCGACTGGGCCCCCTACAATGAGCAGTTCTTC; J: TRBJ2-1; size: few; D: NA; V: TRBV7-2
CDR3: CASSSGTTEAFF; DNA: TGTGCCAGCAGCTCAGGTACTACTGAAGCTTTCTTT; J: TRBJ1-1; size: NA; D: NA; V: TRBV7-9
CDR3: CATRGNGQLWNEQFF; DNA: TGTGCCACCAGGGGGAACGGGCAGCTCTGGAATGAGCAGTTCTTC; J: TRBJ2-1; size: NA; D: NA; V: TRBV15
CDR3: CASSSSGGASDTQYF; DNA: TGTGCCAGCAGCTCAAGCGGGGGGGCTTCTGATACGCAGTATTTT; J: TRBJ2-3; size: NA; D: TRBD2; V: TRBV7-6
CDR3: CSASPGTGGLNEQFF; DNA: TGCAGTGCTAGCCCCGGGACAGGGGGCTTGAATGAGCAGTTCTTC; J: TRBJ2-1; size: NA; D: TRBD1; V: TRBV20-1
CDR3: CASSYQGLVAGGYTGELFF; DNA: TGTGCCAGCAGTTACCAGGGCCTTGTTGCGGGGGGCTACACCGGGGAGCTGTTTTTT; J: TRBJ2-2; size: NA; D: TRBD2; V: TRBV6-2/TRBV6-3
CDR3: CASSSTPPKDGYTF; DNA: TGCGCCAGCAGCTCCACTCCTCCGAAGGATGGCTACACCTTC; J: TRBJ1-2; size: NA; D: NA; V: TRBV5-1
CDR3: CASSPAGGLQETQYF; DNA: TGTGCCAGCAGTCCTGCGGGGGGCCTCCAAGAGACCCAGTACTTC; J: TRBJ2-5; size: few; D: TRBD2; V: TRBV12-3/TRBV12-4
CDR3: CASGGGSHYEQYF; DNA: TGTGCCAGCGGGGGAGGGTCTCACTACGAGCAGTACTTC; J: TRBJ2-7; size: NA; D: TRBD2; V: TRBV6-2/TRBV6-3
CDR3: CSARDLGGAGETQYF; DNA: TGCAGTGCTAGAGACCTCGGGGGAGCAGGCGAGACCCAGTACTTC; J: TRBJ2-5; size: few; D: NA; V: TRBV20-1
CDR3: CAISDRVWNEQFF; DNA: TGTGCCATCAGTGACAGGGTCTGGAATGAGCAGTTCTTC; J: TRBJ2-1; size: few; D: NA; V: TRBV10-3
CDR3: CASSDGSHEQFF; DNA: TGTGCCAGCAGCGACGGATCCCATGAGCAGTTCTTC; J: TRBJ2-1; size: few; D: NA; V: TRBV9
CDR3: CASSLGGTSGYTDTQYF; DNA: TGTGCCAGCAGCTTAGGAGGGACTAGCGGTTACACAGATACGCAGTATTTT; J: TRBJ2-3; size: few; D: TRBD2; V: TRBV7-2
CDR3: CASSPTGFTEAFF; DNA: TGTGCCAGCAGCCCGACAGGGTTCACTGAAGCTTTCTTT; J: TRBJ1-1; size: few; D: TRBD1; V: TRBV7-2
CDR3: CASSPTPSGGRAAFF; DNA: TGTGCCAGCAGCCCGACCCCGTCAGGGGGCAGGGCAGCTTTCTTT; J: TRBJ1-1; size: NA; D: TRBD1; V: TRBV12-3/TRBV12-4
CDR3: CASSHPATGVPDTQYF; DNA: TGTGCCAGCAGCCACCCAGCGACAGGGGTCCCAGATACGCAGTATTTT; J: TRBJ2-3; size: NA; D: TRBD1; V: TRBV9
CDR3: CASSNRDRRLDYGYTF; DNA: TGTGCCAGCAGCAACCGGGACAGGCGTCTTGACTATGGCTACACCTTC; J: TRBJ1-2; size: few; D: TRBD1; V: TRBV11-2
CDR3: CAPGGTDTQYF; DNA: TGTGCACCCGGGGGAACAGATACGCAGTATTTT; J: TRBJ2-3; size: few; D: NA; V: TRBV19
CDR3: CATSRVGLAGAADTQYF; DNA: TGTGCCACCAGCAGAGTCGGACTAGCGGGAGCAGCAGATACGCAGTATTTT; J: TRBJ2-3; size: NA; D: TRBD2; V: TRBV15
CDR3: CASSPRAGGAYNEQFF; DNA: TGTGCCAGCAGTCCCAGAGCGGGAGGCGCCTACAATGAGCAGTTCTTC; J: TRBJ2-1; size: NA; D: TRBD2; V: TRBV28
CDR3: CASREVSGSYNEQFF; DNA: TGTGCCAGCAGGGAAGTTAGCGGCTCCTACAATGAGCAGTTCTTC; J: TRBJ2-1; size: few; D: NA; V: TRBV2
CDR3: CSVTGYTGELFF; DNA: TGCAGCGTAACAGGTTATACCGGGGAGCTGTTTTTT; J: TRBJ2-2; size: many; D: NA; V: TRBV29-1
CDR3: CASSQDSPSGRGSGELFF; DNA: TGTGCCAGCAGCCAAGATTCGCCTAGCGGGAGGGGGTCCGGGGAGCTGTTTTTT; J: TRBJ2-2; size: many; D: TRBD2; V: TRBV4-2
CDR3: CSARDGTRSVYEQYF; DNA: TGCAGTGCAAGAGACGGGACCAGAAGCGTTTACGAGCAGTACTTC; J: TRBJ2-7; size: many; D: NA; V: TRBV20-1
CDR3: CASSLVYNEQFF; DNA: TGTGCCAGCAGCTTAGTCTACAATGAGCAGTTCTTC; J: TRBJ2-1; size: many; D: NA; V: TRBV7-6
CDR3: CASSQDWTLNTGELFF; DNA: TGCGCCAGCAGCCAAGATTGGACACTAAACACCGGGGAGCTGTTTTTT; J: TRBJ2-2; size: NA; D: NA; V: TRBV4-3
CDR3: CSARDEGTSAERYF; DNA: TGCAGTGCTAGAGACGAGGGGACTAGCGCCGAGCGGTACTTC; J: TRBJ2-7; size: NA; D: TRBD2; V: TRBV20-1
CDR3: CSAKRQGEGYNEQFF; DNA: TGCAGTGCCAAGCGACAGGGCGAAGGCTACAATGAGCAGTTCTTC; J: TRBJ2-1; size: few; D: TRBD1; V: TRBV20-1
CDR3: CASSVEIGLAGGAPGNEQFF; DNA: TGTGCCAGCAGCGTGGAGATCGGGCTAGCGGGAGGGGCACCTGGAAATGAGCAGTTCTTC; J: TRBJ2-1; size: few; D: TRBD2; V: TRBV9